This T cell receptor beta chain was documented in a study of cytomegalovirus exposure and HLA in healthy donors. Trimming stripped 0 bases from V and 2 bases from J, with 16 bases between. Germline V CDR1 and CDR2: SGHRS, YFSETQ. The CDR3 extends over 17 amino acids. PCR amplification relied on 60 Vbeta primers (plus 13 Jbeta primers). Some clones are missing from TCRdb's copy, which holds only in-frame ones; the method was immunoSEQ multiplex PCR. The sample records 150,000 to 180,000 clones, roughly 80% being singletons. This receptor was obtained from a man in his thirties or forties in good health and CMV-seropositive. The sample comprised PBMCs. The chain combines TRBV5-1 with TRBJ2-3, with unresolved D. This CDR3 reads CASSLAQLEKNTDTQYF. CDR3 DNA sequence: TGCGCCAGCAGCTTGGCCCAGCTGGAGAAGAACACAGATACGCAGTATTTT.